These 21 T cell receptor beta chains came from one sample sequenced in a study of blood T cell repertoires in COVID-19. Assay used: immunoSEQ multiplex PCR; TCRdb lists only in-frame clones, some missing. The data show about 76,000 clones, 88% seen once. Sequenced: peripheral blood. Receptors were obtained from a man between 50 and 59 years old with active COVID-19.

The chain links TRBV27 to TRBJ1-6; TRBD1 aligns across 7 bases. Germline assignment: CDR1 MNHEY and CDR2 SMNVEV (reference sequence). CDR3 length: 14 amino acids. The J segment lost 9 bases and the V segment lost 3 bases, leaving 5 bases of the junction unmatched. The CDR3 DNA reads TGTGCCAGCAGTTTGGTAGGGGGCGGTTCACCCCTCCACTTT. It specifies CASSLVGGGSPLHF.

CDR3 bases: TGTGCCAGCAGTTTAGGTAGTAACTATGGCTACACCTTC. This encodes CASSLGSNYGYTF. This chain connects TRBV28 to TRBJ1-2; D ambiguous. Germline CDR1 and CDR2: MDHEN and SYDVKM. Deletions cut 2 bases from V and 1 base from J, with 5 bases between. This CDR3 spans 13 amino acids.

V usage is TRBV4-3 and J usage is TRBJ1-1, with 10 positions matching TRBD1. The junction had 11 bases not matched to a gene; V was cut back by 0 bases and J by 7 bases. The germline gives CDR1 LGHNA, CDR2 YSLEER. The CDR3 has 17 residues. CDR3 loop: CASSQEGQGPGGGEAFF. CDR3 DNA: TGCGCCAGCAGCCAAGAGGGACAGGGGCCCGGCGGGGGTGAAGCTTTCTTT.

The genes are TRBV6-2 or TRBV6-3 and TRBJ2-3; TRBD2 agrees at 9 bases. CDR1 is MNHEY and CDR2 is SVGEGT in the germline V gene. The J segment lost 6 bases and the V segment lost 5 bases, leaving 9 bases of the junction unmatched. The CDR3 runs to 15 residues. The CDR3 DNA reads as TGTGCCAGCAGTCGAGCGGGGGGCCGGGCGGATACGCAGTATTTT. It translates to CASSRAGGRADTQYF.

This clone was seen only once. J is TRBJ2-3 and V is TRBV6-2 or TRBV6-3, with 8 positions matching TRBD2. V dropped 4 bases and J dropped 6; count of bases not matched to a gene: 9. Germline values: CDR1 MNHEY, CDR2 SVGEGT. The CDR3 loop spans 15 amino acids. CDR3 sequence reads: CASSSPRGGTDTQYF. The CDR3 nucleotides are TGTGCCAGCAGTTCCCCCCGGGGGGGAACCGATACGCAGTATTTT.

The chain has TRBV7-8 and TRBJ1-6, with D possibly being TRBD1 (6 bases). The CDR3 is made up of 18 amino acids. The ends were cut back, 0 bases at V and 7 bases at J, with 19 bases in the middle. The germline V gene encodes CDR1 SGHVS and CDR2 FQNEAQ. The DNA for the CDR3 is TGTGCCAGCAGCTTAGCGGGGGGGCAGGGTAATAGGAATTCACCCCTCCACTTT. Residues: CASSLAGGQGNRNSPLHF.

The chain uses TRBV7-2 and TRBJ2-5; no definite D call. The CDR3 contains 14 residues. Deletions cut 3 bases from V and 0 bases from J, with 8 bases between. Germline CDR1 SGHTA, CDR2 FQGNSA. This chain's CDR3 is CASSLVRNQETQYF. In DNA form, the CDR3 reads TGTGCCAGCAGCTTGGTGAGGAACCAAGAGACCCAGTACTTC.

CDR3 nucleotides: TGTGCCAGCAGCTTAGATCCGCGGACAGGTTATTACGAGCAGTACTTC. As protein: CASSLDPRTGYYEQYF. The chain links TRBV11-3 to TRBJ2-7; 7 bases match TRBD1. Germline CDR1 reads SGHNT; CDR2 reads YENEEA. The V gene end was trimmed by 0 bases and the J gene end by 4 bases; junction bases not matched to a gene: 9. CDR3 length: 16 amino acids.

The rearrangement uses TRBV7-2 and TRBJ2-3; D is possibly TRBD2 (5 bases). V was pared by 4 bases and J by 1 base, with 15 bases between. Germline V CDR1 and CDR2: SGHTA, FQGNSA. This CDR3 comprises 16 residues. The CDR3 region has the DNA TGTGCCAGCAGCTCCCGCGGGCAGACGCGCACAGATACGCAGTATTTT. Translating it yields CASSSRGQTRTDTQYF.

The CDR3 nucleotides are TGTGCCAGCAGTCCCCTAGCCACCCGGGGGTACTCTGGCTACACCTTC. Translation: CASSPLATRGYSGYTF. V gene TRBV28 combines with J gene TRBJ1-2; D perhaps matches TRBD1 (5 bases). The CDR3 is 16 residues long. Germline V gives CDR1 MDHEN, CDR2 SYDVKM. Between the trimmed V and J ends, which lost 5 bases and 7 bases, there was a span of 23 bases.

J is TRBJ2-5 and V is TRBV11-2; TRBD2 agrees at 12 bases. Germline loops: CDR1 SGHAT, CDR2 FQNNGV. The CDR3 loop spans 15 amino acids. V lost 3 bases, J lost 4 bases, and 3 bases stayed unmatched. The CDR3 DNA follows: TGTGCCAGCAGCTTTGGACTAGCGGGGCGAGAGACCCAGTACTTC. Translation: CASSFGLAGRETQYF.

This chain connects TRBV29-1 to TRBJ1-1, with D perhaps matching TRBD1 (5 bases). The CDR3 is 13 residues long. Germline CDR1 is SQVTM and CDR2 is ANQGSEA. The V gene lost 3 bases and the J gene lost 5 bases, with 13 bases spanning the gap. This chain's CDR3 is CSVDTARATEAFF. The CDR3 DNA sequence: TGCAGCGTTGATACGGCCAGGGCGACTGAAGCTTTCTTT.

The V call is TRBV5-8, the J call TRBJ1-5; 8 bases are a match to TRBD1. Germline CDR1 and CDR2: SGHTS and YDEGEE. V was clipped by 4 bases and J by 9 bases; unmatched bases: 18. The CDR3 runs to 17 residues. The CDR3 reads CASSPQGARITGRPQHF. CDR3 bases: TGTGCCAGCAGCCCCCAGGGGGCCCGGATTACTGGTCGGCCCCAGCATTTT.

The V call is TRBV5-8, the J call TRBJ2-1; TRBD1 agrees at 8 bases. This CDR3 region has 13 residues. Trimming at V came to 6 bases and at J to 9 bases, leaving 8 bases not matched to a gene. Germline V lookup: CDR1 SGHTS, CDR2 YDEGEE. The CDR3 nucleotides are TGTGCCAGCACCCTGGACAGGGTCACTGAGCAGTTCTTC. Its protein product is CASTLDRVTEQFF.

The chain employs TRBV27 and TRBJ1-4; TRBD1 matches 7 bases. The germline V gene has CDR1 MNHEY and CDR2 SMNVEV (reference sequence). V lost 6 bases and J lost 2; bases outside the gene matches: 3. The CDR3 consists of 14 residues. The CDR3 here is CASSRGQTNEKLFF. The CDR3 nucleotides read TGTGCCAGCAGCCGGGGACAGACTAATGAAAAACTGTTTTTT.

This rearrangement joins TRBV6-5 to TRBJ2-5; D perhaps matches TRBD1 (6 bases). The germline V gene has CDR1 MNHEY and CDR2 SVGAGI. V dropped 0 bases and J dropped 4 bases, with 9 bases sitting between them. CDR3 length equals 14 residues. Written as DNA, the CDR3 is TGTGCCAGCAGTTACTCGAAAGGGGGAGAGACCCAGTACTTC. Translating it yields CASSYSKGGETQYF.

The chain uses TRBV29-1 and TRBJ2-5; 10 nucleotides agree with TRBD2. The CDR3 covers 15 residues. Trimming removed 3 bases from V and 4 bases from J; junction bases left unmatched: 8. CDR1 is SQVTM and CDR2 is ANQGSEA in the germline V gene. CDR3 sequence (DNA): TGCAGCGTTGAGGCTAGCGGGAGTTCGATAGAGACCCAGTACTTC. Protein product: CSVEASGSSIETQYF.

The chain combines TRBV6-5 with TRBJ1-1; D gene ambiguous. In germline, CDR1 is MNHEY, CDR2 SVGAGI. The V and J ends lost 6 bases and 0 bases respectively, with 11 bases between them. The CDR3 is 14 amino acids. CDR3 sequence: CASRGGVMNTEAFF. Here the CDR3 DNA reads TGTGCCAGCAGGGGCGGGGTTATGAACACTGAAGCTTTCTTT.

The rearrangement uses TRBV3-1 (or the pseudogene TRBV3-2) and TRBJ2-7; no clear D gene. The CDR3 loop spans 11 amino acids. Trimming pared 4 bases from V and 4 bases from J, leaving 5 bases between. CDR1 is LGHDT and CDR2 is YNNKEL in the germline V gene (reference sequence). DNA for the CDR3: TGTGCCAGCAGCCGGGCATACGAGCAGTACTTC. It yields the protein CASSRAYEQYF.

The chain carries TRBV28 and TRBJ1-2, with 7 bases matching TRBD1. Trimming removed 1 base from V and 8 bases from J; junction bases left unmatched: 4. The CDR3 is 13 amino acids. Germline assignment: CDR1 MDHEN and CDR2 SYDVKM. CDR3: CASSLYRGYGYTF. CDR3 DNA sequence: TGTGCCAGCAGTTTATACAGGGGCTACGGCTACACCTTC.

This clone was recorded only once. The V and J genes are TRBV11-3 and TRBJ1-1, with D perhaps matching TRBD1 (5 bases). The CDR3 is 14 amino acids. Trimming stripped 0 bases from V and 6 bases from J, with 11 bases between. Germline lookup yields CDR1 SGHNT and CDR2 YENEEA. The CDR3 loop is CASSLEPGSAEAFF. CDR3 bases: TGTGCCAGCAGCTTAGAGCCAGGGTCGGCTGAAGCTTTCTTT.